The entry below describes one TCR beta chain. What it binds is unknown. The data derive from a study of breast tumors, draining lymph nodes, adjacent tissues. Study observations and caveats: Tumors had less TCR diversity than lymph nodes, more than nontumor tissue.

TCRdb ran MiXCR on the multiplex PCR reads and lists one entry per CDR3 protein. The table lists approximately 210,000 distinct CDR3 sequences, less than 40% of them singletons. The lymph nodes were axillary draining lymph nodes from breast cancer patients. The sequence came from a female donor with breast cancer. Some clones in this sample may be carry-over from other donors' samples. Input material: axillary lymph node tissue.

CDR3 region: CASVGLAGPRGGRNEQFF. CDR3 in DNA: TGTGCCAGCGTTGGGCTAGCGGGACCCCGGGGAGGGCGAAATGAGCAGTTCTTC. V is TRBV6-1 and J is TRBJ2-1; 9 bases fit TRBD2. V lost 8 bases to trimming and J lost 7 bases; unmatched junction nucleotides: 21. There are 18 residues in the CDR3. CDR1 and CDR2 (germline): MNHNS, SASEGT.